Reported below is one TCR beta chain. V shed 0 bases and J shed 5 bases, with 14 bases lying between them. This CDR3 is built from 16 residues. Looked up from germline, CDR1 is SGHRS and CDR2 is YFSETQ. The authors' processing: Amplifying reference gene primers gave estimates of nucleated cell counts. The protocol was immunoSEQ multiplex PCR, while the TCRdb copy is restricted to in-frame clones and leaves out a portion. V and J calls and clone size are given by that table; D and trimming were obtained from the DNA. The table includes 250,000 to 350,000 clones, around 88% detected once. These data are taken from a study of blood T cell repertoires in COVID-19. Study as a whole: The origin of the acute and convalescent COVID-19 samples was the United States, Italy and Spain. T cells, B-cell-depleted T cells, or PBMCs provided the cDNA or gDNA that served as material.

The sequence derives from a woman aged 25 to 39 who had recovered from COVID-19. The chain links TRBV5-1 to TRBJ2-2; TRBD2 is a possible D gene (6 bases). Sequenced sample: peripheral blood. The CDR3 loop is CASSLVVAEKTGELFF. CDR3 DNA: TGCGCCAGCAGCTTGGTAGTAGCGGAGAAGACCGGGGAGCTGTTTTTT. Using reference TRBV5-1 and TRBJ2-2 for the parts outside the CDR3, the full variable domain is KAGVTQTPRYLIKTRGQQVTLSCSPISGHRSVSWYQQTPGQGLQFLFEYFSETQRNKGNFPGRFSGRQFSNSRSEMNVSTLELGDSALYLCASSLVVAEKTGELFFGEGSRLTVL.